This passage covers 5 T cell receptor beta chains from one sample sequenced in a study of blood T cell repertoires in COVID-19. Measured with immunoSEQ multiplex PCR; TCRdb has only the in-frame clones, and not every one. The sample has some 47,000 clones, just over 85% seen once. The sequencing sample was made of peripheral blood. All receptors come from a woman older than 75 with acute or convalescent COVID-19.

The chain joins TRBV6-6 to TRBJ2-7; 7 nucleotides match TRBD1. Germline-derived CDR1 and CDR2 are MNHNY and SVGAGI (reference sequence). The J segment lost 1 base and the V segment lost 2 bases, leaving 5 bases of the junction unmatched. The CDR3 is 15 residues long. In nucleotides, the CDR3 is TGTGCCAGCAGTTACCCGGGACAGCCTTCCTACGAGCAGTACTTC. It translates to CASSYPGQPSYEQYF.

This chain connects TRBV25-1 to TRBJ1-5, with D hard to call. Trimming pared 3 bases from V and 5 bases from J, leaving 8 bases between. Germline loops: CDR1 MGHDK, CDR2 SYGVNS. The CDR3 contains 13 residues. CDR3 loop: CASSDTGYQPQHF. DNA for the CDR3: TGTGCCAGCAGTGATACGGGATATCAGCCCCAGCATTTT. The whole variable domain, filled in from reference TRBV25-1 and TRBJ1-5, reads EADIYQTPRYLVIGTGKKITLECSQTMGHDKMYWYQQDPGMELHLIHYSYGVNSTEKGDLSSESTVSRIRTEHFPLTLESARPSHTSQYLCASSDTGYQPQHFGDGTRLSIL.

The chain links TRBV3-1 (or the pseudogene TRBV3-2) to TRBJ2-7, with TRBD2 as a possible D gene (6 bases). The germline V gene encodes CDR1 LGHDT and CDR2 YNNKEL (reference sequence). The CDR3 consists of 12 residues. The V end was cut by 1 base, the J end by 6 bases, with 7 bases between. CDR3 sequence reads: CASSQGLVEQYF. The CDR3 region has the DNA TGTGCCAGCAGCCAAGGACTAGTCGAGCAGTACTTC.

J is TRBJ1-2 and V is TRBV19; 7 bases map to TRBD1. CDR3 length equals 14 residues. Germline assignment: CDR1 LNHDA and CDR2 SQIVND (reference sequence). V gave up 4 bases and J gave up 7 bases; unmatched junction bases: 9. The CDR3 here is CASSTEGQHPGYTF. CDR3 nucleotide sequence: TGTGCCAGTAGTACCGAGGGACAGCATCCTGGCTACACCTTC.

This clone was detected once. The chain recombines TRBV3-1 (or the pseudogene TRBV3-2) with TRBJ2-3; 10 bases line up with TRBD2. Trimming at V came to 0 bases and at J to 8 bases, leaving 8 bases not matched to a gene. CDR1 and CDR2 (germline): LGHDT, YNNKEL (reference sequence). The CDR3 has 16 amino acids. CDR3 sequence: CASSQDPSGRAFTQYF. Written as DNA, the CDR3 is TGTGCCAGCAGCCAAGATCCCAGCGGGAGGGCCTTTACGCAGTATTTT.